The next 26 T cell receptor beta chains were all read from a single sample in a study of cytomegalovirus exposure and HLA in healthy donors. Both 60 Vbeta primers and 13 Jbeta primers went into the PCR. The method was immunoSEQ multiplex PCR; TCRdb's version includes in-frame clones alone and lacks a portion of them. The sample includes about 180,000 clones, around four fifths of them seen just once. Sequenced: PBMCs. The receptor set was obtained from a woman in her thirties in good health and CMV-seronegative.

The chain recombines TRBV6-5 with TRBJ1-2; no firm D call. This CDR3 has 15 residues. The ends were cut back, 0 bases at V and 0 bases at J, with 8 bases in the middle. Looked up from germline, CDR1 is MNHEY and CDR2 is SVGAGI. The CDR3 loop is CASSYSLGANYGYTF. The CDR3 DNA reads TGTGCCAGCAGTTACTCGTTGGGAGCTAACTATGGCTACACCTTC.

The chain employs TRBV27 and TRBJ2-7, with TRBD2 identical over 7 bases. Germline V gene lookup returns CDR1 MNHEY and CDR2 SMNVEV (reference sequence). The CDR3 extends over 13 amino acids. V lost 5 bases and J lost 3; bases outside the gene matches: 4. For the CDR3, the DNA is TGTGCCAGCAGTCCCCGGACTAGCTACGAGCAGTACTTC. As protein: CASSPRTSYEQYF.

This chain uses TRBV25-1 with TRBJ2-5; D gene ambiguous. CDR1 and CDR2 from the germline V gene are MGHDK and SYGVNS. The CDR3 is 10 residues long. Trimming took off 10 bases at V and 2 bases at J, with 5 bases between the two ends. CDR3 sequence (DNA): TGTGCCACCCTACAAGAGACCCAGTACTTC. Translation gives CATLQETQYF.

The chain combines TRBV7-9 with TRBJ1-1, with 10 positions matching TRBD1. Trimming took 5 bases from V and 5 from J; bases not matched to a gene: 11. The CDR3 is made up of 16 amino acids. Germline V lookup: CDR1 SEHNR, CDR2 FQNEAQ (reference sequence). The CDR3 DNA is TGTGCCAGCAGCCCTGACGACAGGGGGCGAGGGACTGAAGCTTTCTTT. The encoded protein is CASSPDDRGRGTEAFF.

CDR3 in amino acids: CASSQVHPGLAARKNYNEQFF. CDR3 DNA sequence: TGTGCCAGCAGCCAAGTTCACCCGGGACTAGCGGCACGTAAAAACTACAATGAGCAGTTCTTC. The V call is TRBV4-2, the J call TRBJ2-1, with 11 nucleotides matching TRBD2. Germline CDR1 and CDR2: LGHNA and YNFKEQ. CDR3 length: 21 amino acids. V dropped 1 base and J dropped 3; count of bases not matched to a gene: 17.

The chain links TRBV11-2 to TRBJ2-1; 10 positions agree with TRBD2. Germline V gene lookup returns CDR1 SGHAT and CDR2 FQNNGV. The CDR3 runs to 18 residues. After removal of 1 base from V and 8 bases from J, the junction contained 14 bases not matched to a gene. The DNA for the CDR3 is TGTGCCAGCAGCTTAGGGGGGCTAGCGGGGGTTCATTATGATGAGCAGTTCTTC. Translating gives CASSLGGLAGVHYDEQFF.

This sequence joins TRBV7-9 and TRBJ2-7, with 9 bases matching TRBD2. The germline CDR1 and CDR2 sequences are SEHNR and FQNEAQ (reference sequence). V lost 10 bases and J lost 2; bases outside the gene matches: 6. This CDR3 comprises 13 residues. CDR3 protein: CATQLAGAYEQYF. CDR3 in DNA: TGTGCCACCCAACTAGCGGGCGCCTACGAGCAGTACTTC.

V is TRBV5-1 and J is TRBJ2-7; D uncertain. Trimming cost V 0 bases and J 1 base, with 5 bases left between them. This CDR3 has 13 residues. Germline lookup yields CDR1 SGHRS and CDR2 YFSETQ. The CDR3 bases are TGCGCCAGCAGCTTGGTCGTTTCCTACGAGCAGTACTTC. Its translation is CASSLVVSYEQYF.

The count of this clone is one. The CDR3 DNA sequence: TGTGCCAGCAGCTTAGAGGGACTCTACTATGGCTACACCTTC. Protein: CASSLEGLYYGYTF. The V gene is TRBV7-9, the J gene TRBJ1-2; TRBD1 might be the D (5 bases). CDR3 length: 14 residues. Trimming took 1 base from V and 3 from J, leaving 9 bases between them. Germline V lookup: CDR1 SEHNR, CDR2 FQNEAQ (reference sequence).

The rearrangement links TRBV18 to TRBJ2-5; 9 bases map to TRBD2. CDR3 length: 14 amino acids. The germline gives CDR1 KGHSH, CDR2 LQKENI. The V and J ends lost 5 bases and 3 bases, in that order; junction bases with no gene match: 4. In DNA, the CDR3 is TGTGCCAGCTCAGCGACTAGCGGTGAAGAGACCCAGTACTTC. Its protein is CASSATSGEETQYF.

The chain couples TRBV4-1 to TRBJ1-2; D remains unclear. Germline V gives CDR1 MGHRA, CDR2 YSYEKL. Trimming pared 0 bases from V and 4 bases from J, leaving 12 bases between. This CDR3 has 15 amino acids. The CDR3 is CASSQERARAYGYTF. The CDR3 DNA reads TGCGCCAGCAGCCAAGAGCGGGCCCGGGCCTATGGCTACACCTTC.

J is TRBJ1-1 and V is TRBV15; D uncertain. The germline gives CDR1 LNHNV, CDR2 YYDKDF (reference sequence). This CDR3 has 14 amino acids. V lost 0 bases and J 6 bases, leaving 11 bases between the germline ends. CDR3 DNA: TGTGCCACCAGCAGAGATCGTAACGGGGCTGAAGCTTTCTTT. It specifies CATSRDRNGAEAFF.

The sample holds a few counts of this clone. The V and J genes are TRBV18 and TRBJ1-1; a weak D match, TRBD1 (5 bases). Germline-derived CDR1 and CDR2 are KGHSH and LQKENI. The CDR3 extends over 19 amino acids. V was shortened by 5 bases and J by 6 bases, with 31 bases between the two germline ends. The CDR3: CASSSGHVNSLLEQAEAFF. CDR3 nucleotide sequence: TGTGCCAGCTCATCCGGACACGTCAATTCTCTACTCGAACAGGCTGAAGCTTTCTTT. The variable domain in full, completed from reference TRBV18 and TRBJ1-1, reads NAGVMQNPRHLVRRRGQEARLRCSPMKGHSHVYWYRQLPEEGLKFMVYLQKENIIDESGMPKERFSAEFPKEGPSILRIQQVVRGDSAAYFCASSSGHVNSLLEQAEAFFGQGTRLTVV.

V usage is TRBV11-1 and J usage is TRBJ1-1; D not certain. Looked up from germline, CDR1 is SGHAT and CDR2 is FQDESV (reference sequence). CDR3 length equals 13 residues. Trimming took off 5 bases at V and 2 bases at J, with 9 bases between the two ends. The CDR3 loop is CASSVEINTEAFF. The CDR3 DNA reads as TGTGCCAGCAGCGTCGAGATCAACACTGAAGCTTTCTTT.

The CDR3 protein is CASTVNTEAFF. CDR3 nucleotides: TGCGCCAGCACAGTGAACACTGAAGCTTTCTTT. The V call is TRBV10-2, the J call TRBJ1-1; D gene unclear. V shed 7 bases and J shed 0 bases, with 3 bases lying between them. This CDR3 has 11 amino acids. Germline assignment: CDR1 WSHSY and CDR2 SAAADI.

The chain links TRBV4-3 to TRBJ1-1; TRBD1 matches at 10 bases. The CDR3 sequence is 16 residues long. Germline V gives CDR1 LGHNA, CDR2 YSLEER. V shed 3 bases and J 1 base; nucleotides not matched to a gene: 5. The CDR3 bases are TGCGCCAGCAGCCAGGCGCGGGACAGGGGGAACACTGAAGCTTTCTTT. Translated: CASSQARDRGNTEAFF.

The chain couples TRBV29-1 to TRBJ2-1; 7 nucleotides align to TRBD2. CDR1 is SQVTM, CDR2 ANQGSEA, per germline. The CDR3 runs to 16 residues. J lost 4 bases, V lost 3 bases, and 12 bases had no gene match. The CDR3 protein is CSVDPVVAGLYNEQFF. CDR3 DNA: TGCAGCGTTGACCCCGTAGTAGCGGGCCTGTACAATGAGCAGTTCTTC.

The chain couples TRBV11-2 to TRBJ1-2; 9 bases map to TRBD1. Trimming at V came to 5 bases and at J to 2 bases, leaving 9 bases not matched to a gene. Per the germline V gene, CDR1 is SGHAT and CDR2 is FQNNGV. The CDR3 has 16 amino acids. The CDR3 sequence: CASSQDRGQGNYGYTF. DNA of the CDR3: TGTGCCAGCAGCCAGGACCGGGGACAGGGAAACTATGGCTACACCTTC.

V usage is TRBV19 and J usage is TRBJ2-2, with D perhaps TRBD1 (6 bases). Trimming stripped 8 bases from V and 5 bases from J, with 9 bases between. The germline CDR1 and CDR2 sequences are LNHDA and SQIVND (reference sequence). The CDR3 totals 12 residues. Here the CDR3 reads CASFDRTGELFF. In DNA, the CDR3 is TGTGCCAGTTTTGACAGGACCGGGGAGCTGTTTTTT.

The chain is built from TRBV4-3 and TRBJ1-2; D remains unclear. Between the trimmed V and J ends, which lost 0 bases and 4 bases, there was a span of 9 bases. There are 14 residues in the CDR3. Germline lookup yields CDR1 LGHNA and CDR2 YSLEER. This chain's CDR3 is CASSQDFSLYGYTF. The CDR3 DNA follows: TGCGCCAGCAGCCAAGATTTCAGTCTCTATGGCTACACCTTC.

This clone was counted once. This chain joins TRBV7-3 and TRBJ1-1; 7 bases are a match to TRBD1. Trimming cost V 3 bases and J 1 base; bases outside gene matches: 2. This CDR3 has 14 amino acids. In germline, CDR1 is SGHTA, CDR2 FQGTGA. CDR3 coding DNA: TGTGCCAGCAGCTTTGGACAGGCGAACACTGAAGCTTTCTTT. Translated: CASSFGQANTEAFF.

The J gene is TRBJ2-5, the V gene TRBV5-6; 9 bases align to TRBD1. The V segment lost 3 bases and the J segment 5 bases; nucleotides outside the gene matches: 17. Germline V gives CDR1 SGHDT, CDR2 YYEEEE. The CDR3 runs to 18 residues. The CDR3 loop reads CASSSRKSTGGVFETQYF. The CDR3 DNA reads TGTGCCAGCAGCTCCCGGAAATCGACAGGGGGAGTTTTTGAGACCCAGTACTTC.

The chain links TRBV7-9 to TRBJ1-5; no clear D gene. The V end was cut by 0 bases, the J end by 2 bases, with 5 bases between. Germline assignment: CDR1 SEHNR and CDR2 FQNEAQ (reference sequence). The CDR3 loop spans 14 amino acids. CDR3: CASSLASGNQPQHF. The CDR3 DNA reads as TGTGCCAGCAGCTTAGCGTCGGGCAATCAGCCCCAGCATTTT.

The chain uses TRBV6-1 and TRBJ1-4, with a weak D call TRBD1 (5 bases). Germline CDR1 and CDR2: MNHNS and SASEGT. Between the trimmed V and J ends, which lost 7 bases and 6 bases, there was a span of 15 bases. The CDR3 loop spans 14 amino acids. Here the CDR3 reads CASTIGRGDEKLFF. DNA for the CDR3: TGTGCCAGCACCATAGGACGGGGGGATGAAAAACTGTTTTTT.

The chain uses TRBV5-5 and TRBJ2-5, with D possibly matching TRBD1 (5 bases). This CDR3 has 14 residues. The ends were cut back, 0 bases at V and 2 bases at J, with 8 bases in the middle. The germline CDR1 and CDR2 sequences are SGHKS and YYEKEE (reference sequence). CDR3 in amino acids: CASSLGQIQETQYF. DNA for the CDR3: TGTGCCAGCAGCTTGGGACAGATACAAGAGACCCAGTACTTC. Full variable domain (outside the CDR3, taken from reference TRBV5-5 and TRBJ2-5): DAGVTQSPTHLIKTRGQQVTLRCSPISGHKSVSWYQQVLGQGPQFIFQYYEKEERGRGNFPDRFSARQFPNYSSELNVNALLLGDSALYLCASSLGQIQETQYFGPGTRLLVL.

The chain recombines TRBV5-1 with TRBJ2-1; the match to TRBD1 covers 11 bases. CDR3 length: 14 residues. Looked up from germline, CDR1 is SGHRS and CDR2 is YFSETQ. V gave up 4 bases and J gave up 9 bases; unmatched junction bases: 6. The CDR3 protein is CASSTGQGASEQFF. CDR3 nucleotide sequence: TGCGCCAGCAGCACCGGACAGGGGGCCAGTGAGCAGTTCTTC.